These 21 T cell receptor beta chains were all obtained from the same sample, sequenced in a study of cytomegalovirus exposure and HLA in healthy donors. PCR was performed using 60 Vbeta and 13 Jbeta primers. The protocol was immunoSEQ multiplex PCR, while the TCRdb copy is restricted to in-frame clones and leaves out a portion. The table lists roughly 180,000 clones, roughly 75% of them singletons. Sequencing was carried out using PBMCs. The source of these receptors is a woman between 40 and 55 years old in good health and CMV-seropositive.

The chain is built from TRBV19 and TRBJ2-5, with D uncertain. The CDR3 has 13 residues. The germline V and J ends were trimmed by 9 bases and 0 bases, with 11 bases remaining between them. CDR1 is LNHDA and CDR2 is SQIVND in the germline V gene (reference sequence). The CDR3 reads CASSTTHQETQYF. The DNA of the CDR3 is TGTGCCAGCAGCACGACACACCAAGAGACCCAGTACTTC.

The rearrangement joins TRBV28 to TRBJ2-3; possibly TRBD1 for D (5 bases). CDR1 is MDHEN and CDR2 is SYDVKM in the germline V gene. This CDR3 has 14 amino acids. The V end was cut by 10 bases, the J end by 2 bases, with 16 bases between. The CDR3 bases are TGTGCCACCTCAACCAGGGTCCCCACAGATACGCAGTATTTT. Encoded protein: CATSTRVPTDTQYF.

The V and J genes are TRBV28 and TRBJ1-2, with D possibly TRBD1 on 5 matching bases. This CDR3 is built from 12 residues. Germline CDR1 MDHEN, CDR2 SYDVKM. Deletions cut 7 bases from V and 4 bases from J, with 10 bases between. The DNA for the CDR3 is TGTGCCAGCAATGGGGCGGTCTATGGCTACACCTTC. Translated, it gives CASNGAVYGYTF.

Notes on this clone: One end of the junction does not line up with germline, which may come from a read error. The chain recombines TRBV20-1 with TRBJ2-1; 8 nucleotides match TRBD2. This CDR3 is built from 11 residues. Germline CDR1 and CDR2: DFQATT and SNEGSKA (reference sequence). The CDR3 nucleotides are TGCAGTGCTCTTGTAAGCGGGAGAGCCGTCTTC. The encoded protein is CSALVSGRAVF.

This chain uses TRBV5-1 with TRBJ1-2; 12 bases map to TRBD1. Trimming took 0 bases from V and 5 from J; bases not matched to a gene: 8. The CDR3 is made up of 17 amino acids. The germline gives CDR1 SGHRS, CDR2 YFSETQ. This CDR3 is CASSLDRDRGRFYGYTF. The DNA for the CDR3 is TGCGCCAGCAGCTTGGACCGGGACAGGGGGCGCTTTTATGGCTACACCTTC.

The rearrangement uses TRBV5-4 and TRBJ2-3; TRBD2 matches 9 bases. Germline V gene data show CDR1 as SGHNT and CDR2 as YYREEE (reference sequence). CDR3 size: 15 residues. With 10 bases clipped from V and 10 bases from J, the junction kept 19 bases outside the gene matches. CDR3 protein: CAASSLGTSFQSQYF. In nucleotides, the CDR3 is TGTGCCGCCTCAAGCCTAGGGACTAGCTTTCAATCGCAGTATTTT. The variable domain in full, completed from reference TRBV5-4 and TRBJ2-3, reads ETGVTQSPTHLIKTRGQQVTLRCSSQSGHNTVSWYQQALGQGPQFIFQYYREEENGRGNFPPRFSGLQFPNYSSELNVNALELDDSALYLCAASSLGTSFQSQYFGPGTRLTVL.

J is TRBJ1-1 and V is TRBV6-5; 11 bases align to TRBD1. Germline CDR1 MNHEY, CDR2 SVGAGI. J gave up 4 bases and V 7 bases, and 5 bases lay outside the gene matches. This CDR3 region has 14 residues. CDR3 coding DNA: TGTGCCAGCACCGGACAGGGGGCTATCACTGAAGCTTTCTTT. This codes for CASTGQGAITEAFF.

This clone turned up a few times. The rearrangement joins TRBV6-1 to TRBJ1-6; D unclear. The CDR3 length is 16 residues. V lost 2 bases and J lost 7, with 15 bases in between. The germline V gene has CDR1 MNHNS and CDR2 SASEGT. For the CDR3, the DNA is TGTGCCAGCAGTGAAACGGAGGGCAGGCCCAATTCACCCCTCCACTTT. This codes for CASSETEGRPNSPLHF.

The V gene is TRBV5-4, the J gene TRBJ2-5, with 12 bases matching TRBD2. The CDR3 has 14 residues. V was pared by 1 base and J by 7 bases, with 2 bases of the junction left unmatched. Germline CDR1 and CDR2: SGHNT and YYREEE (reference sequence). CDR3 bases: TGTGCCAGCAGCTTGAAACTAGCGGGGGGGACCCAGTACTTC. This sequence encodes CASSLKLAGGTQYF.

This chain links TRBV5-1 with TRBJ2-3, with TRBD2 identical over 7 bases. The CDR3 extends over 14 amino acids. V dropped 0 bases and J dropped 5; count of bases not matched to a gene: 3. Germline-derived CDR1 and CDR2 are SGHRS and YFSETQ. The CDR3 reads CASSLDSGLDTQYF. In nucleotides, the CDR3 is TGCGCCAGCAGCTTGGATAGCGGGCTAGATACGCAGTATTTT.

To note about this clone: Other DNA sequences of this sample code for an identical CDR3. The chain carries TRBV18 and TRBJ2-7; 11 nucleotides match TRBD1. This CDR3 comprises 16 residues. The trim removed 3 bases at V and 5 bases at J, leaving 9 bases unmatched. From germline, CDR1 is KGHSH and CDR2 LQKENI. The CDR3 bases are TGTGCCAGCTCACCCAGGACAGGGGGCGCAAGCGACGAGCAGTACTTC. This encodes CASSPRTGGASDEQYF.

The chain joins TRBV19 to TRBJ1-2; 7 bases align to TRBD1. This CDR3 has 15 residues. Unmatched junction bases numbered 12, after V lost 7 bases and J lost 4 bases. The germline V gene encodes CDR1 LNHDA and CDR2 SQIVND (reference sequence). The CDR3 protein is CASTRTDRPTYGYTF. The CDR3 DNA reads as TGTGCCAGTACCCGTACGGACAGGCCGACCTATGGCTACACCTTC.

The rearrangement uses TRBV2 and TRBJ1-4; TRBD1 matches 10 bases. Trimming took 7 bases from V and 7 from J; bases not matched to a gene: 6. From germline, CDR1 is SNHLY and CDR2 FYNNEI. The CDR3 length is 14 residues. The CDR3 DNA reads as TGTGCCAGCACAATTAGGACAGGGGGTGAAAAACTGTTTTTT. Translating it yields CASTIRTGGEKLFF.

The J gene is TRBJ1-6, the V gene TRBV27, with TRBD1 identical over 9 bases. After removal of 4 bases from V and 8 bases from J, the junction contained 3 bases not matched to a gene. The V gene's germline CDR1 is MNHEY and CDR2 SMNVEV (reference sequence). This CDR3 is built from 14 residues. The CDR3 sequence: CASSSGQGYSPLHF. The CDR3 DNA sequence: TGTGCCAGCAGTTCGGGACAGGGTTATTCACCCCTCCACTTT.

J is TRBJ1-2 and V is TRBV7-9, with 8 bases aligning to TRBD1. V gave up 4 bases and J gave up 0 bases; unmatched junction bases: 4. This CDR3 comprises 15 residues. The germline V gene has CDR1 SEHNR and CDR2 FQNEAQ (reference sequence). CDR3 amino acids: CASSSDRGANYGYTF. CDR3 DNA sequence: TGTGCCAGCAGCTCCGACAGGGGCGCTAACTATGGCTACACCTTC.

This chain uses TRBV7-6 with TRBJ2-2; 10 nucleotides agree with TRBD2. The germline CDR1 and CDR2 sequences are SGHVS and FNYEAQ. The CDR3 covers 15 residues. The ends lost 1 base at V and 4 bases at J; junction bases unmatched: 0. Written as DNA, the CDR3 is TGTGCCAGCAGCTTAGGGACTAGCGGCACCGGGGAGCTGTTTTTT. Protein sequence: CASSLGTSGTGELFF.

In this sample, this clone turned up once. The chain links TRBV5-1 to TRBJ1-1; D not resolved. This CDR3 has 15 residues. Germline V gene lookup returns CDR1 SGHRS and CDR2 YFSETQ. The V gene lost 0 bases and the J gene lost 1 base, with 10 bases spanning the gap. The CDR3, as DNA: TGCGCCAGCAGCTTGGATCGGGTAACGAACACTGAAGCTTTCTTT. Translation gives CASSLDRVTNTEAFF. The variable domain in full, with the rest retrieved from reference TRBV5-1 and TRBJ1-1, is KAGVTQTPRYLIKTRGQQVTLSCSPISGHRSVSWYQQTPGQGLQFLFEYFSETQRNKGNFPGRFSGRQFSNSRSEMNVSTLELGDSALYLCASSLDRVTNTEAFFGQGTRLTVV.

This clone was counted a single time. The V gene is TRBV28, the J gene TRBJ2-1; TRBD2 is a possible D gene (5 bases). CDR1 is MDHEN and CDR2 is SYDVKM in the germline V gene. CDR3 length: 12 amino acids. V shed 6 bases and J shed 6 bases, with 9 bases lying between them. The DNA for the CDR3 is TGTGCCAGCAGGGGAGCAGTCAATGAGCAGTTCTTC. Encoded protein: CASRGAVNEQFF.

The chain uses TRBV5-1 and TRBJ2-5; 10 positions match TRBD2. The V gene end was trimmed by 0 bases and the J gene end by 2 bases; junction bases not matched to a gene: 10. Germline lookup yields CDR1 SGHRS and CDR2 YFSETQ. The CDR3 has 18 amino acids. Written as DNA, the CDR3 is TGCGCCAGCAGCTTGGATCTAGCGGGAGAAACCCGACAAGAGACCCAGTACTTC. The encoded protein is CASSLDLAGETRQETQYF.

V and J are TRBV28 and TRBJ1-1; 7 bases agree with TRBD1. CDR1 and CDR2 (germline): MDHEN, SYDVKM. The CDR3 totals 15 residues. V was pared by 3 bases and J by 6 bases, with 10 bases of the junction left unmatched. This chain's CDR3 is CASSFIEGAKAEAFF. Here the CDR3 DNA reads TGTGCCAGCAGTTTTATTGAGGGGGCGAAGGCTGAAGCTTTCTTT.

This clone has only a few counts. The CDR3 nucleotides are TGTGCCAGTAGTAAAGGACAGGTACGGCCAGATACGCAGTATTTT. Residues: CASSKGQVRPDTQYF. The chain has TRBV19 and TRBJ2-3; 7 bases agree with TRBD1. In germline, CDR1 is LNHDA, CDR2 SQIVND (reference sequence). The CDR3 extends over 15 amino acids. V was pared by 4 bases and J by 4 bases, with 8 bases of the junction left unmatched.